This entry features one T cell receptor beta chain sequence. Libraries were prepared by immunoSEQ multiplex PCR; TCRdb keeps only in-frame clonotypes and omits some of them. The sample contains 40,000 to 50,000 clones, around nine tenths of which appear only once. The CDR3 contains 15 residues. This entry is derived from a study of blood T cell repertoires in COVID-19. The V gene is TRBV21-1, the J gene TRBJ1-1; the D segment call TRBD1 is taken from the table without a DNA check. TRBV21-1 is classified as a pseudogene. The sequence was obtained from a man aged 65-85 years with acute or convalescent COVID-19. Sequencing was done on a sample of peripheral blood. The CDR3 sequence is CASSNPGTRNTEAFF. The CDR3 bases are TGTGCCAGCAGCAATCCCGGGACAAGGAACACTGAAGCTTTCTTT.